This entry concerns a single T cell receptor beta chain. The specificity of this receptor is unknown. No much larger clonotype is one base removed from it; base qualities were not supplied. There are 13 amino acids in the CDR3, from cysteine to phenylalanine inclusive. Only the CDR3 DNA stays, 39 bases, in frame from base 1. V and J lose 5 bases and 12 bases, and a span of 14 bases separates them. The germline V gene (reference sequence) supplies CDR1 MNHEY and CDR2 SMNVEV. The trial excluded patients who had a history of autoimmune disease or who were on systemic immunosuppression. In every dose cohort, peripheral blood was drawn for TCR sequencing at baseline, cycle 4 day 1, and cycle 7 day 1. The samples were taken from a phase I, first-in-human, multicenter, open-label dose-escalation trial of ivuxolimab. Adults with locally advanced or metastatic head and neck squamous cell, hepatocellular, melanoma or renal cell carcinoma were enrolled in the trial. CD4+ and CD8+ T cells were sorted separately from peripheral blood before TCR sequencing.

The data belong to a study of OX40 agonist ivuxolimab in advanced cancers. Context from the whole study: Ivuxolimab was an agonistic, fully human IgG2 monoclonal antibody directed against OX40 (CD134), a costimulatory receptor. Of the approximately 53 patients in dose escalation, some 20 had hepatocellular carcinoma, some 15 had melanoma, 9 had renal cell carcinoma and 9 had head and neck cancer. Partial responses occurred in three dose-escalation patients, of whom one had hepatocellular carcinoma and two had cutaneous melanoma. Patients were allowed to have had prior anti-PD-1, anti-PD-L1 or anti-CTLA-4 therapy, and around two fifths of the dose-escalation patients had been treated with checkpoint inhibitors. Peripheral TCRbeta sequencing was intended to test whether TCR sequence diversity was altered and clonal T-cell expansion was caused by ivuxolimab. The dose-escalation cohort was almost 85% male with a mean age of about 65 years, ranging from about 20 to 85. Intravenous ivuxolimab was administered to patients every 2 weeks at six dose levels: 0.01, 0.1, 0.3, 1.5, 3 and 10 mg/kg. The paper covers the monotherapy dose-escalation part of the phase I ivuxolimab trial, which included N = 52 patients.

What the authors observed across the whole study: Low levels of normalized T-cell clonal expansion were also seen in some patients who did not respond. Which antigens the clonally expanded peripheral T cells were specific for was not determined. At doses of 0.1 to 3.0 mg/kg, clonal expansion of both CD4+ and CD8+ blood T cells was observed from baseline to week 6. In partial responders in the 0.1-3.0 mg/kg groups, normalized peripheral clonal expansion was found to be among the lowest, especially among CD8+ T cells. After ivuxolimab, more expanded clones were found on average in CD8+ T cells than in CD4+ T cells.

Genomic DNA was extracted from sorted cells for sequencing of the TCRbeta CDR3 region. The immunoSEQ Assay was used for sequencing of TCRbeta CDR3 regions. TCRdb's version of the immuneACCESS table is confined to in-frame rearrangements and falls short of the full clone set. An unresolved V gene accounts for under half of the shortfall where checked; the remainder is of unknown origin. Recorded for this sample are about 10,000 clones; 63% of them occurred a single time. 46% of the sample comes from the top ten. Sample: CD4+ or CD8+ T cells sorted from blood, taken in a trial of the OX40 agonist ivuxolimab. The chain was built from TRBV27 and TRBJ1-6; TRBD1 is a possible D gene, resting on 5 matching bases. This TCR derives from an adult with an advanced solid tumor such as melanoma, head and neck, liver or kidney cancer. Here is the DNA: TGTGCCAGCAGTCACGCAGGGAACAGACCCCTCCACTTT. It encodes CASSHAGNRPLHF.